These T cell receptor beta chains were read from a single sample in a study of cytomegalovirus exposure and HLA in healthy donors. Here immunoSEQ multiplex PCR was the method, and the copy in TCRdb shows in-frame clones only, minus some. This repertoire shows some 120,000 clones, roughly 77% found once; its top ten account for more than 1.5%. Sequencing was performed on PBMCs. The receptors derive from a man aged 18 to 29 in good health and CMV-seronegative. The CDR3 runs from the conserved cysteine through the conserved F or W. Fields, in order: V gene, clone size, D gene, J gene, CDR3 protein, CDR3 DNA. A D gene is named only where the DNA matches it firmly. Clone size, where shown, is once, few, many, or a class for clones that have expanded.

TRBV11-2,once,.,TRBJ1-1,CASSSFYEAFF,TGTGCCAGCAGCTCTTTTTATGAAGCTTTCTTT
TRBV20-1,.,.,TRBJ2-5,CSAARGETQYF,TGCAGTGCTGCCAGGGGAGAGACCCAGTACTTC
TRBV7-3,few,TRBD1,TRBJ1-1,CASSLGQGANTEAFF,TGTGCCAGCAGCTTAGGGCAGGGGGCGAACACTGAAGCTTTCTTT
TRBV7-8,few,TRBD2,TRBJ2-2,CASSFSGGTGGELFF,TGTGCCAGCAGCTTTAGCGGGGGGACAGGCGGGGAGCTGTTTTTT
TRBV7-9,.,.,TRBJ1-2,CASSLNDAGGRGYTF,TGTGCCAGCAGCTTAAACGACGCGGGGGGCCGAGGCTACACCTTC
TRBV4-3,.,.,TRBJ1-3,CASSPGSKRDTIYF,TGCGCCAGCAGCCCGGGGTCCAAAAGGGACACCATATATTTT
TRBV7-3,.,.,TRBJ2-3,CASSLLLGAPDTQYF,TGTGCCAGCAGCTTACTGTTGGGGGCGCCAGATACGCAGTATTTT
TRBV2,.,TRBD1,TRBJ2-7,CASNRHHGQGRNYEQYF,TGTGCCAGCAACCGGCACCATGGACAGGGGAGAAACTACGAGCAGTACTTC
TRBV19,.,TRBD1,TRBJ2-7,CASTLGTGHSYEQYF,TGTGCCAGTACCCTCGGGACAGGGCATTCCTACGAGCAGTACTTC
TRBV4-1,.,.,TRBJ1-6,CASSQGQNNSPLHF,TGCGCCAGCAGCCAGGGGCAAAATAATTCACCCCTCCACTTT
TRBV6-1,.,TRBD1,TRBJ1-3,CASSGGWGQGRNTIYF,TGTGCCAGCAGTGGGGGGTGGGGACAGGGTCGAAACACCATATATTTT
TRBV6-5,.,.,TRBJ1-2,CASRFLQEDYGYTF,TGTGCCAGCAGATTTTTACAGGAAGACTATGGCTACACCTTC
TRBV9,once,TRBD2,TRBJ2-2,CASSVGSGGATGELFF,TGTGCCAGCAGCGTAGGTAGCGGGGGGGCCACCGGGGAGCTGTTTTTT
TRBV19,.,.,TRBJ1-5,CASSILGQFGQPQHF,TGTGCCAGTAGTATTCTTGGACAGTTTGGACAGCCCCAGCATTTT
TRBV5-4,once,TRBD2,TRBJ2-6,CASSFGTSGGSPGANVLTF,TGTGCCAGCAGCTTTGGGACTAGCGGGGGTTCCCCTGGGGCCAACGTCCTGACTTTC
TRBV7-9,.,TRBD1,TRBJ1-3,CASSSFPDRAQSSGNTIYF,TGTGCCAGCAGCTCTTTTCCGGACAGGGCCCAAAGCTCTGGAAACACCATATATTTT
TRBV11-2,.,TRBD1,TRBJ2-7,CASSSPGQGASYEQYF,TGTGCCAGCAGCTCGCCGGGGCAGGGGGCCTCCTACGAGCAGTACTTC
TRBV7-2,.,TRBD2,TRBJ2-7,CASSLGLAGIYEQYF,TGTGCCAGCAGCTTAGGGCTAGCGGGGATCTACGAGCAGTACTTC